The source of this T cell receptor beta chain is a study of T cells in Graves' hyperthyroidism and ophthalmopathy. The study's findings and limits: Most thyroid clonotypes expanded above 0.001 appeared in blood too.

Using RNA transcripts as the source, TCR beta CDR3 regions were amplified. Using the HTBI primer set, a first-round RT-PCR was run on the TCR CDR3. TCRdb re-analysed the multiplex PCR reads in MiXCR, keeping a single row per CDR3 protein. The sample lists around 240,000 distinct CDR3 sequences, roughly 17% occurring once. CDR3 size: 17 residues. V was trimmed by 0 bases and J by 2 bases, leaving 19 bases between them. Germline V gene lookup returns CDR1 DFQATT and CDR2 SNEGSKA (reference sequence). This clonotype was observed many times. Antigen: not known. Sequences were obtained from blood. The sequence was collected from a young woman with Graves' ophthalmopathy. This rearrangement joins TRBV20-1 to TRBJ1-2, with unresolved D. CDR3 sequence: CSARDGSGDDLNYGYTF. The CDR3 DNA follows: TGCAGTGCTAGAGATGGGTCAGGCGACGACTTAAACTATGGCTACACCTTC.